This T cell receptor beta chain was identified during a study of shared clonotypes between healthy human individuals. General study points: In this cohort, only blood was sampled, and tissue repertoires likely differ.

The germline V gene has CDR1 SQVTM and CDR2 ANQGSEA. CDR3 length: 13 amino acids. Trimming removed 3 bases at V and 2 bases at J, with 9 bases between. Note on this clone: What it recognizes is unknown.

Investigators spread the genomic DNA of each subset evenly over several immunoSEQ plates. The table came from immunoSEQ multiplex PCR; TCRdb's copy has only in-frame clones and leaves some out. The sample yields 2.3 million or so clones, more than 85% seen once. The sample taken for sequencing was naive CD4+ T cells from PBMCs. Subset meaning: CD45RA+ positively selected. This TCR derives from a man aged 18 to 35 in good health. Some clones in this sample may be carry-over from other donors' samples. The genes are TRBV29-1 and TRBJ2-3, with D unresolved. CDR3 residues: CSVESRHTDTQYF. In DNA form, the CDR3 reads TGCAGCGTTGAGAGTAGACACACAGATACGCAGTATTTT.